Here is one T cell receptor beta chain with its context. What it binds is not known. UMIs and a universal primer site were added when TCR cDNA was made by 5'RACE template switching. TCRdb redid the calling of the 5' RACE reads with MiXCR, one entry per CDR3 protein. The sample records a few hundred thousand distinct CDR3 sequences, 8.7% being singletons. The record originates from a study of T cells after yellow fever vaccination. Study-wide points: Contaminating bulk clonotypes could be abundant in FACS-sorted repertoires. Though it reached lower strength, the secondary response hit its peak faster, day 5 versus 15.

The CDR3 has 18 amino acids. Germline V gene sequence: CDR1 MNHEY, CDR2 SVGEGT. Trimming removed 0 bases at V and 1 base at J, with 18 bases between. The receptor was isolated from a man younger than 35 who received the YFV17D yellow fever vaccine. This material consisted of PBMCs, taken on the day of the first yellow fever vaccination. The rearrangement uses TRBV6-2 or TRBV6-3 and TRBJ1-1, with no clear D. CDR3 region: CASSYSSREGLRNTEAFF. The CDR3 coding sequence is TGTGCCAGCAGTTACTCGTCTAGGGAGGGTCTTCGGAACACTGAAGCTTTCTTT.